This note documents a single T cell receptor (beta chain) sequence. Antigen unknown. This entry is derived from a study of cytomegalovirus exposure and HLA in healthy donors. For the study at large: When roughly 420 donors were genotyped, approximately 81% of them were found to fall in the Caucasian-associated ancestry cluster.

Study-wide results and caveats: Associated with HLA alleles at 0.05 false discovery rate in a later analysis were over 15,000 TCR beta sequences.

This PCR relied on a set of 60 Vbeta primers and 13 Jbeta primers. Generated by immunoSEQ multiplex PCR, the TCRdb table keeps only in-frame clones and is missing some. Altogether about 64,000 clones are present, 65% to 70% being singletons, with the ten largest covering about 15%. V was pared by 6 bases and J by 5 bases, with 8 bases of the junction left unmatched. CDR3 length: 14 residues. Germline CDR1 MNHEY, CDR2 SMNVEV (reference sequence). This sequence originates from a male donor in good health and CMV-seropositive. This chain links TRBV27 with TRBJ1-1; 8 bases align to TRBD1. The sequenced sample consisted of PBMCs. The CDR3 reads CASREDRGLTEAFF. CDR3 bases: TGTGCCAGCAGGGAAGACAGGGGATTAACTGAAGCTTTCTTT.